This passage covers 21 T cell receptor beta chains from one sample sequenced in a study of T cell repertoires in ileal Crohn's disease. Assay used: immunoSEQ multiplex PCR; TCRdb lists only in-frame clones, some missing. The sample lists around 17,000 clones, roughly three fifths occurring once. The sample consisted of ileal tissue. These receptors were obtained from an adult with Crohn's disease.

The CDR3 here is CAWSQRFEKLFF. As DNA, the CDR3 is TGTGCCTGGAGTCAGAGGTTTGAAAAACTGTTTTTT. The chain links TRBV30 to TRBJ1-4; the D is unclear. Per germline, CDR1 GTSNPN and CDR2 SVGIG (reference sequence). Trimming cost V 2 bases and J 7 bases, with 8 bases left between them. This CDR3 contains 12 residues.

The V gene is TRBV2, the J gene TRBJ2-7; TRBD1 is a possible D gene (6 bases). V was cut by 5 bases and J by 3 bases, with 11 bases left in between. The CDR3 spans 13 residues. Germline V gene lookup returns CDR1 SNHLY and CDR2 FYNNEI. Here the CDR3 reads CASSRDRSYEQYF. CDR3 coding DNA: TGTGCCAGCAGTCGCGACAGGAGCTACGAGCAGTACTTC.

The V and J genes are TRBV19 and TRBJ1-5, with TRBD1 matching 8 bases. CDR1 is LNHDA, CDR2 SQIVND, per germline (reference sequence). V was pared by 2 bases and J by 7 bases, with 7 bases of the junction left unmatched. This CDR3 has 15 residues. CDR3 loop: CASSISRGQRQPQHF. DNA for the CDR3: TGTGCCAGTAGTATAAGCAGGGGGCAGCGGCAGCCCCAGCATTTT.

The chain uses TRBV15 and TRBJ2-5; D is perhaps TRBD1 (5 bases). V shed 0 bases and J shed 5 bases, with 10 bases lying between them. This CDR3 contains 14 residues. Per the germline V gene, CDR1 is LNHNV and CDR2 is YYDKDF (reference sequence). Written as DNA, the CDR3 is TGTGCCACCAGCAGAGATAACAGGATGGAGACCCAGTACTTC. This sequence encodes CATSRDNRMETQYF.

This rearrangement joins TRBV27 to TRBJ2-7; the D gene is possibly TRBD1 (6 bases). Trimming cost V 0 bases and J 0 bases, with 12 bases left between them. Germline values: CDR1 MNHEY, CDR2 SMNVEV (reference sequence). The CDR3 extends over 16 amino acids. CDR3 in DNA: TGTGCCAGCAGTTTATCGGCCGGACAGATCTCCTACGAGCAGTACTTC. This encodes CASSLSAGQISYEQYF.

V and J are TRBV30 and TRBJ1-1; possibly TRBD1 for D (6 bases). From germline, CDR1 is GTSNPN and CDR2 SVGIG (reference sequence). Between the trimmed V and J ends, which lost 3 bases and 6 bases, there was a span of 17 bases. CDR3 length: 14 residues. CDR3 sequence (DNA): TGTGCCTGGAGCGGGGCGGGGGGCTCGGCTGAAGCTTTCTTT. Encoded protein: CAWSGAGGSAEAFF.

Only a few counts were recorded for this clone. This sequence joins TRBV2 and TRBJ2-1; 9 bases are a match to TRBD2. V lost 7 bases to trimming and J lost 7 bases; unmatched junction nucleotides: 8. CDR1 is SNHLY, CDR2 FYNNEI, per germline. The CDR3 spans 14 residues. The CDR3 DNA reads TGTGCCAGCATTGGTAGCGGGAGAGGAAATGAGCAGTTCTTC. As protein: CASIGSGRGNEQFF.

This clone was observed once. The chain combines TRBV29-1 with TRBJ1-1; D is unresolved. This CDR3 has 11 residues. CDR1 and CDR2 from the germline V gene are SQVTM and ANQGSEA. The V gene lost 5 bases and the J gene lost 1 base, with 5 bases spanning the gap. The CDR3: CSVQQNTEAFF. CDR3 nucleotide sequence: TGCAGCGTTCAACAGAACACTGAAGCTTTCTTT.

Within the sample, this clone is medium-sized. The V call is TRBV5-1, the J call TRBJ2-1; TRBD2 matches at 9 bases. Germline lookup yields CDR1 SGHRS and CDR2 YFSETQ. Unmatched junction bases numbered 5, after V lost 0 bases and J lost 10 bases. The CDR3 spans 14 residues. CDR3 bases: TGCGCCAGCAGCTTGGGCATCCTAGCGGGAGAGCAGTTCTTC. It translates to CASSLGILAGEQFF.

This sequence joins TRBV7-8 and TRBJ2-7; tentatively, D is TRBD2 (5 bases). Germline V gene lookup returns CDR1 SGHVS and CDR2 FQNEAQ. There are 15 residues in the CDR3. Trimming removed 1 base at V and 2 bases at J, with 12 bases between. CDR3: CASSLETTAAYEQYF. In DNA form, the CDR3 reads TGTGCCAGCAGCTTAGAGACTACTGCGGCCTACGAGCAGTACTTC.

The chain carries TRBV30 and TRBJ2-1; D may be TRBD2 (6 bases). The CDR3 runs to 13 residues. Germline CDR1 reads GTSNPN; CDR2 reads SVGIG (reference sequence). Trimming left V 0 bases short and J 4 bases short, with 7 bases between. CDR3 amino acids: CAWSVGTYNEQFF. DNA for the CDR3: TGTGCCTGGAGTGTAGGGACTTACAATGAGCAGTTCTTC.

The chain combines TRBV6-1 with TRBJ1-2; D uncertain. CDR1 and CDR2 (germline): MNHNS, SASEGT. The CDR3 totals 12 residues. The V end was cut by 6 bases, the J end by 5 bases, with 10 bases between. The DNA for the CDR3 is TGTGCCAGCAGGATCCGTGAGTATGGCTACACCTTC. Its translation is CASRIREYGYTF.

The chain recombines TRBV2 with TRBJ2-3; 7 bases map to TRBD2. This CDR3 spans 17 amino acids. The J segment lost 1 base and the V segment lost 1 base, leaving 8 bases of the junction unmatched. The germline gives CDR1 SNHLY, CDR2 FYNNEI. This chain's CDR3 is CASSEGWSGGRTDTQYF. In DNA, the CDR3 is TGTGCCAGCAGTGAAGGATGGTCGGGAGGTCGCACAGATACGCAGTATTTT.

V gene TRBV6-7 combines with J gene TRBJ2-2; no clear D gene. TRBV6-7 is an ORF for which the function is uncertain. Trimming cost V 6 bases and J 8 bases, with 10 bases left between them. The CDR3 has 12 residues. The CDR3 is CASSCAAGELFF. The CDR3 DNA reads as TGTGCCAGCAGCTGCGCCGCTGGGGAGCTGTTTTTT.

This clone came up once. The V and J genes are TRBV5-1 and TRBJ2-1; TRBD2 might be the D (6 bases). Germline V lookup: CDR1 SGHRS, CDR2 YFSETQ. The CDR3 sequence is 15 residues long. Trimming took 1 base from V and 3 from J, leaving 11 bases between them. The CDR3 sequence: CASSLLRENYNEQFF. CDR3 DNA: TGCGCCAGCAGCTTGCTACGGGAGAACTACAATGAGCAGTTCTTC.

The chain has TRBV5-1 and TRBJ2-3; tentative D call: TRBD2 (6 bases). Trimming took 3 bases from V and 6 from J, leaving 14 bases between them. Germline V CDR1 and CDR2: SGHRS, YFSETQ. This CDR3 has 14 amino acids. For the CDR3, the DNA is TGCGCCAGCAGCTCCGGGACTCCCGGGGATACGCAGTATTTT. Encoded protein: CASSSGTPGDTQYF.

V is TRBV6-1 and J is TRBJ2-7; a possible D gene is TRBD1 (6 bases). V dropped 2 bases and J dropped 12 bases, with 14 bases sitting between them. The CDR3 consists of 12 residues. The V gene's germline CDR1 is MNHNS and CDR2 SASEGT. The CDR3 DNA follows: TGTGCCAGCAGTGAAAGGGTAGGGGGTCTGTACTTC. Protein product: CASSERVGGLYF.

In its sample, this clone was seen a few times. The rearrangement links TRBV5-1 to TRBJ1-3, with 9 bases identical to TRBD1. Germline loops: CDR1 SGHRS, CDR2 YFSETQ. Trimming at V came to 3 bases and at J to 10 bases, leaving 8 bases not matched to a gene. This CDR3 contains 14 residues. The CDR3 loop is CASSSGTGRPTIYF. The DNA of the CDR3 is TGCGCCAGCAGCTCTGGGACAGGGCGCCCGACCATATATTTT. The full variable domain, with the rest looked up from reference TRBV5-1 and TRBJ1-3, is KAGVTQTPRYLIKTRGQQVTLSCSPISGHRSVSWYQQTPGQGLQFLFEYFSETQRNKGNFPGRFSGRQFSNSRSEMNVSTLELGDSALYLCASSSGTGRPTIYFGEGSWLTVV.

The chain employs TRBV5-1 and TRBJ1-4; D is possibly TRBD1 (5 bases). This CDR3 spans 13 amino acids. The germline V gene encodes CDR1 SGHRS and CDR2 YFSETQ. Trimming left V 4 bases short and J 8 bases short, with 12 bases between. DNA of the CDR3: TGCGCCAGCAGCCGGGGGGGTACAGAAAAACTGTTTTTT. This translates into CASSRGGTEKLFF.

This chain uses TRBV29-1 with TRBJ2-5, with D uncertain. The CDR3 extends over 13 amino acids. V lost 2 bases, J lost 2 bases, and 9 bases lay in between. In germline, CDR1 is SQVTM, CDR2 ANQGSEA. CDR3 sequence: CSVEYLQQETQYF. The CDR3 region has the DNA TGCAGCGTTGAATATCTCCAGCAAGAGACCCAGTACTTC.

V usage is TRBV2 and J usage is TRBJ2-1, with TRBD2 matching over 10 bases. Germline CDR1 is SNHLY and CDR2 is FYNNEI. Trimming at V came to 7 bases and at J to 0 bases, leaving 6 bases not matched to a gene. The CDR3 runs to 16 residues. The CDR3: CASTLAGATSYNEQFF. CDR3 in DNA: TGTGCCAGCACCCTAGCGGGAGCAACCTCCTACAATGAGCAGTTCTTC.